The clone carrying this T cell receptor (beta chain) was seen many times. Its antigen remains unknown. The data originate from a study of T cell repertoires in cytomegalovirus infection. Study-level information: Signatures in public TCR beta sequences pointed to both CMV infection and matching HLA type. Notes on the study in general: HLA-C-restricted CMV clonotypes gave the most frequent clonotype in two of eight donors.

Using its own MiXCR run on the reads, TCRdb lists one record per CDR3 protein. Found here are about 460,000 distinct CDR3 sequences, about 11% of them singletons; the top ten hold about 9.4%. Source material: PBMCs. This clonotype was obtained from a human donor in good health (CMV status not recorded). Some clones in this sample may be carry-over from other donors' samples.

The CDR3 nucleotides are TGTGCTAGTGGTACCCAGGACTCGCAGGGAAGAGGGTCACCCCTCCACTTT. Residues: CASGTQDSQGRGSPLHF. The chain carries TRBV12-5 and TRBJ1-6; perhaps TRBD1 as D (5 bases). The CDR3 runs 17 residues. Germline CDR1 LGHNT, CDR2 FRNRAP. The V and J ends lost 5 bases and 10 bases respectively, with 24 bases between them.